The sample holds a few counts of the clone carrying this T cell receptor (beta chain). Its antigen is still unknown. Trimming took 0 bases from V and 3 from J; bases not matched to a gene: 5. The CDR3 runs to 16 residues. Germline loops: CDR1 SGHKS, CDR2 YYEKEE (reference sequence). These data come from a study of cytomegalovirus exposure and HLA in healthy donors. Study findings and constraints: Reports state that TCR beta sequences accurately predicted most subjects' HLA-A and HLA-B alleles. Roughly uniform sequencing depth across donors was assumed, possibly incorrectly. Several V segments, TRBV6-2 and TRBV6-3 among them, could not be told apart and were dropped.

In the PCR, 60 Vbeta and 13 Jbeta primers were used. Here immunoSEQ multiplex PCR was the method, and the copy in TCRdb shows in-frame clones only, minus some. The sample lists approximately 130,000 clones, over 70% seen once, with under 3.5% in the top ten. These donors counted as nominally healthy when sampled, but unrecorded immune exposures were likely. The receptor's source is a young man in good health and CMV-seronegative. This rearrangement joins TRBV5-5 to TRBJ2-2; 7 nucleotides agree with TRBD1. The sample was PBMCs. CDR3 coding DNA: TGTGCCAGCAGCTTGGAGGACAGGCCCCACACCGGGGAGCTGTTTTTT. Translated, it gives CASSLEDRPHTGELFF.